This TCR beta chain is drawn from a study of CD8+CD57+ T cells in acquired aplastic anemia. Study-wide context: On average, sorted CD4+ and CD8+ cells gave roughly 3 ug of DNA.

Germline V lookup: CDR1 SGHNT, CDR2 YENEEA. The CDR3 covers 14 residues. With 5 bases removed from V and 5 bases from J, the gap between germline ends came to 16 bases. It was genomic DNA that served as the template for profiling TCR beta VDJ and CDR3. TCRdb re-called the reads through MiXCR, storing one row per CDR3 protein. The data show around 130,000 distinct CDR3 sequences, with 55% to 70% seen just once and about 29% held by the top ten. All patients picked for sequencing had shown, by flow cytometry, an expansion of CD8+CD57+ cells. Every patient had severe acquired aplastic anemia. Patients had not yet gotten any therapy when their blood was taken for sampling.

This sequence originates from a human donor with aplastic anemia. The sample was sorted CD4+, CD8+, or CD8+CD57+ T cells (not recorded which) from PBMCs. The chain couples TRBV11-3 to TRBJ2-7; D is perhaps TRBD1 (8 bases). For the CDR3, the DNA is TGTGCCAGCAGCCCACACAGGGGGGGCAACGAGCAGTACTTC. It encodes CASSPHRGGNEQYF.